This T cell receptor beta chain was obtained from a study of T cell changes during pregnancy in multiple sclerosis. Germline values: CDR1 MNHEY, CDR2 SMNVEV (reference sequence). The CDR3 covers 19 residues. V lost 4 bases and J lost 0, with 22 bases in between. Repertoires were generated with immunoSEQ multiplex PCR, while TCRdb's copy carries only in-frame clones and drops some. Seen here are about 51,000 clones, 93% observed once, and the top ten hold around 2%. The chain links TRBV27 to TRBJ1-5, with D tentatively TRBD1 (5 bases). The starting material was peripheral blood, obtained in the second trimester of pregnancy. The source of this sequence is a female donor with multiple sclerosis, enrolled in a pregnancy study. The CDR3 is CASSSSPSPDTYSNQPQHF. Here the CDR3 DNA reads TGTGCCAGCAGTTCCTCGCCAAGTCCGGACACTTATAGCAATCAGCCCCAGCATTTT.